This T cell receptor (beta chain) was identified in a study of blood T cell repertoires in COVID-19. Study overall: Some COVID-19 samples were acute and others convalescent; all came from the United States, Italy and Spain. PBMCs, B-cell-depleted T cells, or T cells provided the cDNA or gDNA that made up the material.

There are a few counts of this clone. As handled by the study authors: Estimation of nucleated cell counts was performed using reference gene primer amplification. Here immunoSEQ multiplex PCR was the method, and the copy in TCRdb shows in-frame clones only, minus some. The V and J calls and clone size were taken over from that table, and D and trimming were inferred from the DNA. Of around 71,000 clones listed, approximately 89% were seen once; the top ten hold 4% to 5.5%. The CDR3 consists of 15 residues. Germline V gene sequence: CDR1 MNHEY, CDR2 SVGAGI. Trimming cost V 2 bases and J 0 bases, with 8 bases left between them.

Material: peripheral blood. The sequence came from a man of 80 years or more with acute or convalescent COVID-19. V gene TRBV6-5 combines with J gene TRBJ1-5; tentatively, D is TRBD1 (5 bases). DNA of the CDR3: TGTGCCAGCAGTTACAGGCAGGGTAGCAATCAGCCCCAGCATTTT. It yields the protein CASSYRQGSNQPQHF.